This entry concerns a single TCR beta chain. Its cognate antigen is unknown. Naive CD8 cells comprised CD45RO-negative, CCR7-positively selected cells, excluding terminally differentiated effector memory CD45RA+ cells. Profiled with immunoSEQ multiplex PCR; TCRdb holds only in-frame clones, not every one. The sample has about 2.1 million clones, about 93% seen once. This entry belongs to a study of shared clonotypes between healthy human individuals. Study-level points and caveats: Rarefaction curves obtained for sorted subsets showed sequencing incomplete despite large depth.

The CDR3 consists of 14 residues. The TCR comes from a man between 18 and 29 years old in good health. Some clones in this sample may be carry-over from other donors' samples. The chain links TRBV21-1 to TRBJ1-2. TRBV21-1 is an annotated pseudogene. The sample consisted of naive CD8+ T cells from PBMCs. The CDR3 bases are TGTGCCAGCAGGGCAAGGGGAGCTCGCTATGGCTACACCTTC. Amino acids: CASRARGARYGYTF.